This record concerns one TCR beta chain sequence. Its target is not known. Here immunoSEQ multiplex PCR was the method, and the copy in TCRdb shows in-frame clones only, minus some. The sample records approximately 200,000 clones, about 86% being singletons. This CDR3 is built from 14 residues. CDR1 is SGHTA and CDR2 is FQGNSA in the germline V gene. Trimming took 7 bases from V and 4 from J; bases not matched to a gene: 10. The sample is drawn from a study of cytomegalovirus exposure and HLA in healthy donors. Broader study findings: According to a subsequent analysis, TCR clusters from the first cohort were inclined to appear together in the 120 validation repertoires.

The chain combines TRBV7-2 with TRBJ2-7; TRBD2 agrees at 7 bases. Input material: PBMCs. The receptor comes from a woman aged 18-29 years in good health and CMV-seronegative. The CDR3 is CASNWGGGPYEQYF. As DNA, the CDR3 is TGTGCCAGCAACTGGGGGGGAGGGCCTTACGAGCAGTACTTC.